These 15 T cell receptor beta chains share one sample of origin, sequenced in a study of CD8 T cells in Susac syndrome. cDNA came from about 0.5 to 1 ug RNA primed by random hexamers. TCRdb called the immunoSEQ multiplex PCR reads again in MiXCR, with one record for every CDR3 protein. The table has 250,000 to 300,000 distinct CDR3 sequences, about 85% seen once; the top ten hold approximately 0.12%. The specimen was CD8+ T cells from PBMCs. All receptors come from a human donor with multiple sclerosis.

The chain couples TRBV5-1 to TRBJ1-1; D not resolved. The CDR3 sequence is 13 residues long. Trimming shortened V by 4 bases and J by 1 base, and 8 bases separated the two germline ends. The germline V gene encodes CDR1 SGHRS and CDR2 YFSETQ. CDR3 nucleotides: TGCGCCAGCAGCCACGACACGAACACTGAAGCTTTCTTT. It encodes CASSHDTNTEAFF.

This clonotype was detected once. V is TRBV4-1 and J is TRBJ1-2; no reliable D call. Germline V gene sequence: CDR1 MGHRA, CDR2 YSYEKL. Trimming removed 1 base from V and 5 bases from J, with 11 bases in between. This CDR3 has 14 residues. The CDR3 coding sequence is TGCGCCAGCAGCCAAGTTAACACACGTTATGGCTACACCTTC. Its translation: CASSQVNTRYGYTF.

V is TRBV24-1 and J is TRBJ2-5; 9 nucleotides agree with TRBD2. CDR3 length: 16 amino acids. The junction had 8 bases not matched to a gene; V was cut back by 5 bases and J by 2 bases. Germline V gene lookup returns CDR1 KGHDR and CDR2 SFDVKD. The CDR3 DNA is TGTGCCACCAGTGGCGGGGTAGCGGGAGTTCAAGAGACCCAGTACTTC. Translation: CATSGGVAGVQETQYF.

The CDR3 reads CASSIGPANEQFF. The DNA of the CDR3 is TGTGCCAGCAGTATAGGACCGGCGAATGAGCAGTTCTTC. The chain uses TRBV28 and TRBJ2-1; D uncertain. Trimming removed 5 bases from V and 7 bases from J, with 12 bases in between. This CDR3 contains 13 residues. Per germline, CDR1 MDHEN and CDR2 SYDVKM. Complete variable domain (other parts from reference TRBV28 and TRBJ2-1): DVKVTQSSRYLVKRTGEKVFLECVQDMDHENMFWYRQDPGLGLRLIYFSYDVKMKEKGDIPEGYSVSREKKERFSLILESASTNQTSMYLCASSIGPANEQFFGPGTRLTVL.

V and J are TRBV12-3 or TRBV12-4 and TRBJ2-2; TRBD2 might be the D (5 bases). V lost 2 bases, J lost 2 bases, and 15 bases lay in between. The CDR3 is 17 residues long. This CDR3 is CASSLLVGGLNTGELFF. DNA of the CDR3: TGTGCCAGCAGTTTATTGGTCGGAGGACTTAACACCGGGGAGCTGTTTTTT.

The chain employs TRBV5-8 and TRBJ1-2; 7 positions match TRBD1. Germline V gives CDR1 SGHTS, CDR2 YDEGEE. The length of the CDR3 is 15 residues. V trimming: 2 bases; J trimming: 4 bases; junction bases outside the gene matches: 8. CDR3 in amino acids: CASSLRGRKTYGYTF. CDR3 nucleotides: TGTGCCAGCAGCTTAAGGGGGCGAAAAACCTATGGCTACACCTTC.

V is TRBV5-6 and J is TRBJ2-3; TRBD1 agrees at 7 bases. From germline, CDR1 is SGHDT and CDR2 YYEEEE. This CDR3 comprises 14 residues. V lost 0 bases to trimming and J lost 4 bases; unmatched junction nucleotides: 2. In DNA, the CDR3 is TGTGCCAGCAGCTTGGAGGGGGCCGCAGATACGCAGTATTTT. Translated: CASSLEGAADTQYF.

This rearrangement joins TRBV20-1 to TRBJ2-7, with 8 bases that match TRBD1. The ends lost 0 bases at V and 0 bases at J; junction bases unmatched: 7. This CDR3 has 16 amino acids. Germline V gives CDR1 DFQATT, CDR2 SNEGSKA (reference sequence). This CDR3 is CSARDARTGSSYEQYF. The DNA of the CDR3 is TGCAGTGCTAGAGATGCCAGGACAGGGAGCTCCTACGAGCAGTACTTC.

This chain joins TRBV7-3 and TRBJ2-1; 7 nucleotides agree with TRBD2. In germline, CDR1 is SGHTA, CDR2 FQGTGA. V lost 3 bases to trimming and J lost 5 bases; unmatched junction nucleotides: 10. The CDR3 totals 16 residues. This CDR3 reads CASSFRGGPGHNEQFF. In DNA, the CDR3 is TGTGCCAGCAGCTTTCGGGGAGGGCCTGGGCACAATGAGCAGTTCTTC. Drawing the rest from reference TRBV7-3 and TRBJ2-1, the complete variable domain is GAGVSQTPSNKVTEKGKYVELRCDPISGHTALYWYRQSLGQGPEFLIYFQGTGAADDSGLPNDRFFAVRPEGSVSTLKIQRTERGDSAVYLCASSFRGGPGHNEQFFGPGTRLTVL.

The J gene is TRBJ1-2, the V gene TRBV29-1; 9 bases are shared with TRBD1. Losses at the gene ends were 7 bases for V and 4 bases for J; bases not matched to a gene: 4. The V gene's germline CDR1 is SQVTM and CDR2 ANQGSEA. This CDR3 spans 12 amino acids. The CDR3 region is CSDQTGGYGYTF. CDR3 in DNA: TGCAGCGACCAGACAGGGGGCTATGGCTACACCTTC.

The chain is built from TRBV12-3 or TRBV12-4 and TRBJ2-7, with TRBD1 as a possible D gene (5 bases). The CDR3 covers 15 residues. Trimming pared 3 bases from V and 3 bases from J, leaving 15 bases between. The CDR3 here is CASSFTGRAFYEQYF. As DNA, the CDR3 is TGTGCCAGCAGTTTTACAGGACGGGCATTCTACGAGCAGTACTTC.

This clonotype appeared a few times. The chain couples TRBV7-8 to TRBJ2-2, with 7 bases aligning to TRBD2. J gave up 0 bases and V 3 bases, and 7 bases lay outside the gene matches. Germline V gives CDR1 SGHVS, CDR2 FQNEAQ. The CDR3 has 17 residues. CDR3 amino acids: CASSFLPSGTNTGELFF. DNA of the CDR3: TGTGCCAGCAGCTTCCTTCCTAGCGGAACGAACACCGGGGAGCTGTTTTTT.

This clonotype was found a few times. J is TRBJ2-1 and V is TRBV7-9; no definite D call. Germline V gene lookup returns CDR1 SEHNR and CDR2 FQNEAQ (reference sequence). Trimming took off 0 bases at V and 8 bases at J, with 5 bases between the two ends. This CDR3 is 12 amino acids long. This chain's CDR3 is CASSLASDEQFF. For the CDR3, the DNA is TGTGCCAGCAGCTTAGCTTCGGATGAGCAGTTCTTC.

This clonotype turned up a few times. This sequence joins TRBV11-2 and TRBJ2-7, with TRBD2 identical over 10 bases. The CDR3 length is 14 residues. Germline values: CDR1 SGHAT, CDR2 FQNNGV. J lost 4 bases, V lost 6 bases, and 6 bases had no gene match. In DNA form, the CDR3 reads TGTGCCAGCAGTTCGAGGACTAGCGGATACGAGCAGTACTTC. Amino acid sequence: CASSSRTSGYEQYF.

This chain links TRBV6-5 with TRBJ2-7; TRBD1 might be the D (6 bases). Trimming removed 3 bases from V and 1 base from J, with 10 bases in between. This CDR3 contains 14 residues. The germline CDR1 and CDR2 sequences are MNHEY and SVGAGI. CDR3 in amino acids: CASSYLQGSYEQYF. CDR3 in DNA: TGTGCCAGCAGTTATTTACAGGGTTCCTACGAGCAGTACTTC.